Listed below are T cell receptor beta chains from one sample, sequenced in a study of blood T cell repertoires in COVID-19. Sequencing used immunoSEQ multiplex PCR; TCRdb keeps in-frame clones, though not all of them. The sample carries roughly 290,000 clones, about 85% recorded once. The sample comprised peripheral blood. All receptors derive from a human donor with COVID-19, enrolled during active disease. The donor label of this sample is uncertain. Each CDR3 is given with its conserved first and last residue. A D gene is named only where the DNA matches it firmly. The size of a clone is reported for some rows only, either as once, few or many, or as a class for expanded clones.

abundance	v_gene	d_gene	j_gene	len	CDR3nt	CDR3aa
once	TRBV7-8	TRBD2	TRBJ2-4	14	TGTGCCAGCAGCTCATCTAGCGGGGTAAACATTCAGTACTTC	CASSSSSGVNIQYF
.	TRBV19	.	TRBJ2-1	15	TGTGCCAGTAGTATTCAAGCAGGATCCCTCAATGAGCAGTTCTTC	CASSIQAGSLNEQFF
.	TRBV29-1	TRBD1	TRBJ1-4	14	TGCAGCGTTTCCGGGACAGACCAATATGAAAAACTGTTTTTT	CSVSGTDQYEKLFF
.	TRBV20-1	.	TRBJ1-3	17	TGCAGTGCTAGTGCTAGCTACGGACTGAACTCTGGAAACACCATATATTTT	CSASASYGLNSGNTIYF
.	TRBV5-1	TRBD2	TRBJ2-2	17	TGCGCCAGCAGCTTGGAACTAGCGGGAGCGTCAACCGGGGAGCTGTTTTTT	CASSLELAGASTGELFF
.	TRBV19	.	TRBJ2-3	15	TGTGCCAGTAGTATTCCTGGAAGGGGAACAGATACGCAGTATTTT	CASSIPGRGTDTQYF
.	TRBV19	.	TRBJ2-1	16	TGTGCCAGTAGCAATCCTTTCTGGGGGGATACCAATGAGCAGTTCTTC	CASSNPFWGDTNEQFF
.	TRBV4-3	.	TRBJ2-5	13	TGCGCCAGCAGCCAAGAACTCCGGGAGACCCAGTACTTC	CASSQELRETQYF
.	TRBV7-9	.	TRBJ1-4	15	TGTGCCAGCAGCTTAGGCGACAGGACCAATGAAAAACTGTTTTTT	CASSLGDRTNEKLFF
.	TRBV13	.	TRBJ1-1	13	TGTGCCAGCAGCCCTTGGAGGAACACTGAAGCTTTCTTT	CASSPWRNTEAFF
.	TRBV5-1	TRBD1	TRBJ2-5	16	TGCGCCAGCAGCTTGGCGGGGACAGGGAACCAAGAGACCCAGTACTTC	CASSLAGTGNQETQYF
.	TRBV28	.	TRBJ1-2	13	TGTGCCAGCAGTTTCTGGGACTTTAGCTCCTACACCTTC	CASSFWDFSSYTF
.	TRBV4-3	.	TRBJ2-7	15	TGCGCCAGCAGCCAAGATCCGCAGGCCACCTACGAGCAGTACTTC	CASSQDPQATYEQYF
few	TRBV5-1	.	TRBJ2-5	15	TGCGCCAGCAGCTTGGGAGGTGGACAGTGGGAGACCCAGTACTTC	CASSLGGGQWETQYF